The 23 T cell receptor beta chains below come from one sample, sequenced in a study of T cell responses to AZD1222 COVID-19 vaccine. Assay used: immunoSEQ multiplex PCR; TCRdb lists only in-frame clones, some missing. The sample records some 89,000 clones, roughly 90% being singletons. The input for sequencing was peripheral blood, taken on day 0 of AZD1222 vaccination. These receptors were obtained from an adult in good health.

The chain couples TRBV10-3 to TRBJ2-7; 9 bases align to TRBD2. Per germline, CDR1 ENHRY and CDR2 SYGVKD. The CDR3 spans 14 residues. V lost 6 bases and J lost 2; bases outside the gene matches: 5. The CDR3 bases are TGTGCCATCAGCCTGCTAGCGGGAACCTACGAGCAGTACTTC. It translates to CAISLLAGTYEQYF.

A single count supports this clone. The chain recombines TRBV29-1 with TRBJ2-4, with unresolved D. V gave up 1 base and J gave up 0 bases, with 10 bases separating them. This CDR3 spans 15 amino acids. CDR1 and CDR2 from the germline V gene are SQVTM and ANQGSEA. In DNA form, the CDR3 reads TGCAGCGTTGAAGCGGCAGAGGAAGCCAAAAACATTCAGTACTTC. Translating gives CSVEAAEEAKNIQYF.

The chain carries TRBV10-3 and TRBJ2-1; 11 bases map to TRBD2. CDR3 size: 16 residues. The V gene's germline CDR1 is ENHRY and CDR2 SYGVKD. J was trimmed by 7 bases and V by 4 bases; bases with no gene match: 9. CDR3 in amino acids: CAISATTSGNLNEQFF. CDR3 nucleotide sequence: TGTGCCATCAGTGCTACGACTAGCGGGAATTTAAATGAGCAGTTCTTC.

The chain links TRBV18 to TRBJ1-6; TRBD1 might be the D (5 bases). Germline V lookup: CDR1 KGHSH, CDR2 LQKENI. This CDR3 has 15 residues. Trimming left V 5 bases short and J 8 bases short, with 16 bases between. This CDR3 reads CASSFQGRGDSPLHF. CDR3 bases: TGTGCCAGCTCATTCCAGGGTCGGGGGGATTCACCCCTCCACTTT.

DNA of the CDR3: TGTGCCAGCTCACGGCAGGACAGAGCGCAGCAGTACTTC. Protein sequence: CASSRQDRAQQYF. The V and J genes are TRBV18 and TRBJ2-7; a weak D match, TRBD1 (6 bases). Germline values: CDR1 KGHSH, CDR2 LQKENI. Trimming took off 4 bases at V and 8 bases at J, with 15 bases between the two ends. The CDR3 loop spans 13 amino acids.

The J gene is TRBJ1-1, the V gene TRBV6-4; maybe TRBD1 (6 bases). Per germline, CDR1 MRHNA and CDR2 SNTAGT. The CDR3 has 14 residues. With 6 bases removed from V and 2 bases from J, the gap between germline ends came to 13 bases. CDR3 in DNA: TGTGCCAGCAGGAAAGAACAGGGAAACACTGAAGCTTTCTTT. This codes for CASRKEQGNTEAFF.

V usage is TRBV5-1 and J usage is TRBJ2-3; D remains ambiguous. Per germline, CDR1 SGHRS and CDR2 YFSETQ. This CDR3 has 13 residues. The V gene lost 3 bases and the J gene lost 1 base, with 6 bases spanning the gap. CDR3 DNA sequence: TGCGCCAGCAGCTCCCCTGGCACAGATACGCAGTATTTT. Protein product: CASSSPGTDTQYF. Supplemented by reference TRBV5-1 and TRBJ2-3, the full variable domain reads KAGVTQTPRYLIKTRGQQVTLSCSPISGHRSVSWYQQTPGQGLQFLFEYFSETQRNKGNFPGRFSGRQFSNSRSEMNVSTLELGDSALYLCASSSPGTDTQYFGPGTRLTVL.

This chain connects TRBV5-1 to TRBJ1-5; 8 bases line up with TRBD1. CDR1 and CDR2 (germline): SGHRS, YFSETQ. The CDR3 has 15 residues. Trimming cost V 5 bases and J 0 bases; bases outside gene matches: 4. The CDR3 reads CASRPTGVSNQPQHF. The CDR3, as DNA: TGCGCCAGCAGGCCGACAGGGGTTAGCAATCAGCCCCAGCATTTT.

This chain uses TRBV18 with TRBJ1-2, with TRBD1 matching over 8 bases. The CDR3 spans 15 residues. In germline, CDR1 is KGHSH, CDR2 LQKENI. V gave up 4 bases and J gave up 4 bases; unmatched junction bases: 8. The CDR3 DNA sequence: TGTGCCAGCTCACGAGACAGGGGCGAAATCTATGGCTACACCTTC. Translated, it gives CASSRDRGEIYGYTF.

This rearrangement joins TRBV6-5 to TRBJ2-2; D is undetermined. The CDR3 length is 14 residues. Germline CDR1 MNHEY, CDR2 SVGAGI. The ends were cut back, 6 bases at V and 5 bases at J, with 13 bases in the middle. The CDR3 loop reads CASRIFGETGELFF. CDR3 bases: TGTGCCAGCAGGATTTTTGGGGAAACCGGGGAGCTGTTTTTT.

V gene TRBV19 combines with J gene TRBJ1-1; D gene uncertain. Germline V CDR1 and CDR2: LNHDA, SQIVND (reference sequence). V dropped 5 bases and J dropped 7 bases, with 23 bases sitting between them. The CDR3 totals 16 residues. CDR3 DNA: TGTGCCAGTAGTTCTGGTTCAGCGGGTATGAAGGGTGAAGCTTTCTTT. Translation: CASSSGSAGMKGEAFF.

V gene TRBV7-2 combines with J gene TRBJ2-5; 8 positions match TRBD1. Germline CDR1 reads SGHTA; CDR2 reads FQGNSA. The CDR3 loop spans 15 amino acids. With 4 bases clipped from V and 5 bases from J, the junction kept 9 bases outside the gene matches. CDR3: CASSSQGALRETQYF. DNA for the CDR3: TGTGCCAGCAGCTCTCAGGGGGCCCTTAGGGAGACCCAGTACTTC. Together with reference TRBV7-2 and TRBJ2-5, the CDR3 gives the full variable domain: GAGVSQSPSNKVTEKGKDVELRCDPISGHTALYWYRQSLGQGLEFLIYFQGNSAPDKSGLPSDRFSAERTGGSVSTLTIQRTQQEDSAVYLCASSSQGALRETQYFGPGTRLLVL.

The table lists this clone with a few counts. The V gene is TRBV7-9, the J gene TRBJ1-4; no clear D gene. From germline, CDR1 is SEHNR and CDR2 FQNEAQ (reference sequence). The CDR3 totals 17 residues. V dropped 2 bases and J dropped 2 bases, with 15 bases sitting between them. The CDR3 coding sequence is TGTGCCAGCAGCTTAAATCAGAATCGAGGGACTAATGAAAAACTGTTTTTT. It codes for CASSLNQNRGTNEKLFF. Using reference TRBV7-9 and TRBJ1-4 for the parts outside the CDR3, the full variable domain is DTGVSQNPRHKITKRGQNVTFRCDPISEHNRLYWYRQTLGQGPEFLTYFQNEAQLEKSRLLSDRFSAERPKGSFSTLEIQRTEQGDSAMYLCASSLNQNRGTNEKLFFGSGTQLSVL.

The CDR3 nucleotides are TGTGCCAGCTCACTACAGGGTTCTGGGGCCAACGTCCTGACTTTC. This gives the protein CASSLQGSGANVLTF. This rearrangement joins TRBV18 to TRBJ2-6; tentatively, D is TRBD1 (6 bases). This CDR3 contains 15 residues. In germline, CDR1 is KGHSH, CDR2 LQKENI. Trimming took off 4 bases at V and 1 base at J, with 8 bases between the two ends.

The rearrangement joins TRBV10-2 to TRBJ1-5; no definite D call. Germline-derived CDR1 and CDR2 are WSHSY and SAAADI. The CDR3 is 16 amino acids. Deletions cut 2 bases from V and 6 bases from J, with 17 bases between. The CDR3 DNA is TGCGCCAGCAGTGAGGCCCTCCCTACGAGCGGTCAGCCCCAGCATTTT. Translated: CASSEALPTSGQPQHF.

The sample holds one count of this clone. The rearrangement links TRBV19 to TRBJ1-5; unclear D gene. The CDR3 is made up of 17 amino acids. Germline V CDR1 and CDR2: LNHDA, SQIVND (reference sequence). V was pared by 6 bases and J by 2 bases, with 20 bases between. The CDR3 DNA is TGTGCCAGTAGGACTTTTGGGGTAACCCGGGGCAATCAGCCCCAGCATTTT. Protein: CASRTFGVTRGNQPQHF.

The chain uses TRBV30 and TRBJ2-1; 11 bases fit TRBD1. The J segment lost 2 bases and the V segment lost 2 bases, leaving 8 bases of the junction unmatched. This CDR3 region has 17 residues. Germline CDR1 and CDR2: GTSNPN and SVGIG (reference sequence). This CDR3 is CAWSYRGTGGPYNEQFF. As DNA, the CDR3 is TGTGCCTGGAGTTATAGAGGGACAGGGGGGCCCTACAATGAGCAGTTCTTC.

This rearrangement joins TRBV7-9 to TRBJ2-7, with 8 bases identical to TRBD2. The germline CDR1 and CDR2 sequences are SEHNR and FQNEAQ (reference sequence). With V trimmed by 7 bases and J by 5 bases, 10 bases remained unmatched. This CDR3 region has 14 residues. CDR3 bases: TGTGCCAGCACGCCCATGGGACTAGGGCACGAGCAGTACTTC. It encodes CASTPMGLGHEQYF.

V and J are TRBV7-2 and TRBJ2-1; 8 positions agree with TRBD2. Per the germline V gene, CDR1 is SGHTA and CDR2 is FQGNSA. The junction had 16 bases not matched to a gene; V was cut back by 7 bases and J by 8 bases. CDR3 length: 16 residues. This CDR3 reads CASNLARGGKGDEQFF. In DNA form, the CDR3 reads TGTGCCAGCAACCTCGCACGGGGGGGCAAAGGGGATGAGCAGTTCTTC.

This chain connects TRBV11-2 to TRBJ2-5, with 7 bases aligning to TRBD1. CDR3 length equals 17 residues. The germline CDR1 and CDR2 sequences are SGHAT and FQNNGV. Germline trimming cut 1 base from V and 2 bases from J; bases unmatched to any gene: 10. The CDR3 nucleotides are TGTGCCAGCAGCTTAGCAGTCTGGACAGGCCCACAAGAGACCCAGTACTTC. Its translation is CASSLAVWTGPQETQYF.

The rearrangement uses TRBV30 and TRBJ1-4, with 10 bases identical to TRBD1. The CDR3 consists of 17 residues. The germline gives CDR1 GTSNPN, CDR2 SVGIG (reference sequence). V shed 4 bases, J shed 2 bases, and the junction held 10 bases outside the gene matches. In nucleotides, the CDR3 is TGTGCCTGGAACACCGGGACAGGGGTTTTGACTAATGAAAAACTGTTTTTT. Its translation: CAWNTGTGVLTNEKLFF.

V usage is TRBV7-8 and J usage is TRBJ2-6; TRBD2 matches at 8 bases. The J segment lost 0 bases and the V segment lost 2 bases, leaving 6 bases of the junction unmatched. The CDR3 is made up of 18 amino acids. CDR1 and CDR2 from the germline V gene are SGHVS and FQNEAQ. The CDR3 coding sequence is TGTGCCAGCAGCTTACTGGTAGCGGGGCTCTCTGGGGCCAACGTCCTGACTTTC. Its translation: CASSLLVAGLSGANVLTF.

The V and J genes are TRBV11-2 and TRBJ2-7; D remains ambiguous. There are 17 residues in the CDR3. V was pared by 0 bases and J by 5 bases, with 20 bases between. From germline, CDR1 is SGHAT and CDR2 FQNNGV. In DNA form, the CDR3 reads TGTGCCAGCAGCTTAGATTCCGGCCGCGCCCCGCCGGACGAGCAGTACTTC. Its protein product is CASSLDSGRAPPDEQYF.